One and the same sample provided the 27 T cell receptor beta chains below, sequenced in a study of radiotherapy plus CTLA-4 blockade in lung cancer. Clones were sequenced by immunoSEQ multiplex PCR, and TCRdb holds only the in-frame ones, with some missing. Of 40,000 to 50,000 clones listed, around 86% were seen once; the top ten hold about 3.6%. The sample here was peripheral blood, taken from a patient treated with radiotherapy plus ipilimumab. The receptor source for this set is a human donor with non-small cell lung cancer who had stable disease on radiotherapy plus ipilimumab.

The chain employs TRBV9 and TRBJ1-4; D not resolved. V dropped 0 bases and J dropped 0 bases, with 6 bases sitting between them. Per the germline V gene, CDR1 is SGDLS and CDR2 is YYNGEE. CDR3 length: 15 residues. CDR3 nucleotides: TGTGCCAGCAGCGTAGGAGGAGCAACTAATGAAAAACTGTTTTTT. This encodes CASSVGGATNEKLFF.

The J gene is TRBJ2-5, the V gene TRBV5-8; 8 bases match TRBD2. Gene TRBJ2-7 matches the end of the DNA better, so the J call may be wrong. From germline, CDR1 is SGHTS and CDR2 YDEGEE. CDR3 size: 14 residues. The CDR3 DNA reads TGTGCCAGCAGCTTGGCCAGCGGGAGCAACGAGCAGTACTTC. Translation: CASSLASGSNEQYF.

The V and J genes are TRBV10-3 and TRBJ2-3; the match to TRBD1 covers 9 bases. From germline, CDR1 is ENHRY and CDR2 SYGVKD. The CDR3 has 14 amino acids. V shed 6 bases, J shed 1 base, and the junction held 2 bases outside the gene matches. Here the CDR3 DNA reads TGTGCCATCAGCAGGACAGGGGGCACAGATACGCAGTATTTT. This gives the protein CAISRTGGTDTQYF.

The CDR3 sequence: CASRPGQGFNEQYF. The CDR3 DNA reads TGTGCCAGCAGGCCGGGACAGGGGTTCAACGAGCAGTACTTC. This sequence joins TRBV2 and TRBJ2-7; 10 bases line up with TRBD1. The germline V gene encodes CDR1 SNHLY and CDR2 FYNNEI. V gave up 6 bases and J gave up 5 bases; unmatched junction bases: 7. This CDR3 comprises 14 residues. The complete variable domain, with remaining parts taken from reference TRBV2 and TRBJ2-7, reads EPEVTQTPSHQVTQMGQEVILRCVPISNHLYFYWYRQILGQKVEFLVSFYNNEISEKSEIFDDQFSVERPDGSNFTLKIRSTKLEDSAMYFCASRPGQGFNEQYFGPGTRLTVT.

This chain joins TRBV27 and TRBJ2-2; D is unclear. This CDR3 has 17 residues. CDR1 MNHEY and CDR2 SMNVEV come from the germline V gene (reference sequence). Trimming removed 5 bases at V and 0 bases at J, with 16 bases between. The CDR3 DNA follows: TGTGCCAGCAGTCTAAGTGTGCTTCGTACGAACACCGGGGAGCTGTTTTTT. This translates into CASSLSVLRTNTGELFF.

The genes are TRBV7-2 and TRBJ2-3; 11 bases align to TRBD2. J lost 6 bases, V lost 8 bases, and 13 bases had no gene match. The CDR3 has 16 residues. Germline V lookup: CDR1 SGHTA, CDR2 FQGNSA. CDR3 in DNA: TGTGCCAGCGGTTTAGCGGGAGGGTGGTCCCGGGATACGCAGTATTTT. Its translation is CASGLAGGWSRDTQYF.

The CDR3: CASRSGINEQYF. CDR3 coding DNA: TGTGCCAGCAGGAGCGGGATCAACGAGCAGTACTTC. V usage is TRBV11-2 and J usage is TRBJ2-7; 7 bases align to TRBD2. The germline gives CDR1 SGHAT, CDR2 FQNNGV. The CDR3 is 12 amino acids. The V gene end was trimmed by 6 bases and the J gene end by 5 bases; junction bases not matched to a gene: 4.

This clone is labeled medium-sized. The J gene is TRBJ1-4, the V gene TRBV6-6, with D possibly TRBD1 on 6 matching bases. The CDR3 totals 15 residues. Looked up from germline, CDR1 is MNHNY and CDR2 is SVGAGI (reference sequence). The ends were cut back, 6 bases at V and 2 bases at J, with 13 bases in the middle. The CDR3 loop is CASRNTGMTNEKLFF. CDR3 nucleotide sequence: TGTGCCAGCAGAAACACAGGGATGACTAATGAAAAACTGTTTTTT.

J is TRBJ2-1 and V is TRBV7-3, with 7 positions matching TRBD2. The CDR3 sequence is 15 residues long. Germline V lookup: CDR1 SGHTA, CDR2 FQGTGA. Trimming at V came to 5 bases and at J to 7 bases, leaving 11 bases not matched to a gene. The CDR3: CASSTGGLAVNEQFF. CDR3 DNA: TGTGCCAGCAGCACAGGCGGGCTAGCGGTTAATGAGCAGTTCTTC.

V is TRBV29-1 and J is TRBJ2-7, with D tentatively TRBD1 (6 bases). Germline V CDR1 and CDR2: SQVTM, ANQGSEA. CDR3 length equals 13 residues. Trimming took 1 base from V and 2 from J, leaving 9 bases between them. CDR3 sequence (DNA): TGCAGCGTTGAAGTAGCAGGGGCCTACGAGCAGTACTTC. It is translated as CSVEVAGAYEQYF.

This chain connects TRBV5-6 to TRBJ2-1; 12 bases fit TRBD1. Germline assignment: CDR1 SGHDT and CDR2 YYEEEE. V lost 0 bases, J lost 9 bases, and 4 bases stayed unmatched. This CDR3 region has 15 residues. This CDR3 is CASSLGGQGAREQFF. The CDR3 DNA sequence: TGTGCCAGCAGCTTGGGGGGACAGGGGGCCCGTGAGCAGTTCTTC.

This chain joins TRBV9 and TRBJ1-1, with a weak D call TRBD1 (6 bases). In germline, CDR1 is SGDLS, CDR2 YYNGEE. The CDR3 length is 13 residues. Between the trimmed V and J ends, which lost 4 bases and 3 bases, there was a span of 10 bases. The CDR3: CASSLQGYTEAFF. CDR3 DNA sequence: TGTGCCAGCAGCTTACAGGGCTACACTGAAGCTTTCTTT.

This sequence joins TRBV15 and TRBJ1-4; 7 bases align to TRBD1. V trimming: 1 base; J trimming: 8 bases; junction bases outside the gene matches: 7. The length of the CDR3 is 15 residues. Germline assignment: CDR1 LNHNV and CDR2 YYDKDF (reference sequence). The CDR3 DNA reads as TGTGCCACCAGCAGAGTAGCAGGGGGTGGCGAAAAACTGTTTTTT. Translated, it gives CATSRVAGGGEKLFF.

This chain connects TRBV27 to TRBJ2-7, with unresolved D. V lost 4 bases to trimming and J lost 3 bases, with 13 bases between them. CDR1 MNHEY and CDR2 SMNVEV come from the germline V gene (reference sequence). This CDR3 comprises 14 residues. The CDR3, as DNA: TGTGCCAGCAGTTCTCCCAAACTCCGCTACGAGCAGTACTTC. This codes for CASSSPKLRYEQYF.

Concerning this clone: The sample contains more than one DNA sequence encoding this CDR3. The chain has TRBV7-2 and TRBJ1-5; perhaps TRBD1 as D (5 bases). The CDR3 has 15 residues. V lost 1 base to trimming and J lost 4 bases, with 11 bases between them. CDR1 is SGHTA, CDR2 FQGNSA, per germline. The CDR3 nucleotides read TGTGCCAGCAGCTTAGTCAGGGAACCGAATCAGCCCCAGCATTTT. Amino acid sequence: CASSLVREPNQPQHF.

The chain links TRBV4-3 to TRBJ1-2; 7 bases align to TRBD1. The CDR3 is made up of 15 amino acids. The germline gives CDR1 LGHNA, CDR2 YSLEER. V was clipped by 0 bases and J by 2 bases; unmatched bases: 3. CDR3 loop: CASSQDNRGNYGYTF. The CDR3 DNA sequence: TGCGCCAGCAGCCAAGATAACAGGGGAAACTATGGCTACACCTTC.

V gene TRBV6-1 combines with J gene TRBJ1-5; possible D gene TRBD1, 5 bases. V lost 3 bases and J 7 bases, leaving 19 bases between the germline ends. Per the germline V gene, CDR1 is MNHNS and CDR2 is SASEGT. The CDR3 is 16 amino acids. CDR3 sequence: CASSDGVGGAKQPQHF. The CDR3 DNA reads TGTGCCAGCAGTGACGGGGTAGGAGGGGCGAAACAGCCCCAGCATTTT.

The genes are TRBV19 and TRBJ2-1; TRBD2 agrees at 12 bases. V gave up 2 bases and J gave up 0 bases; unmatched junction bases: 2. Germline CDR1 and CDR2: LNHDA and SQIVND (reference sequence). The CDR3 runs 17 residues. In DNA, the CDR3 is TGTGCCAGTAGTATACTAGCGGGAGGGAGCTCCTACAATGAGCAGTTCTTC. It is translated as CASSILAGGSSYNEQFF.

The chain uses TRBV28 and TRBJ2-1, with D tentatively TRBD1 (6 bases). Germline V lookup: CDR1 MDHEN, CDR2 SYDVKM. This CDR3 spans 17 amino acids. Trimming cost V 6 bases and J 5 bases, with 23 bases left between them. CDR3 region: CASSLGGLRGFHNEQFF. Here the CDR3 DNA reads TGTGCCAGCAGCCTTGGGGGCCTCCGCGGGTTCCACAATGAGCAGTTCTTC.

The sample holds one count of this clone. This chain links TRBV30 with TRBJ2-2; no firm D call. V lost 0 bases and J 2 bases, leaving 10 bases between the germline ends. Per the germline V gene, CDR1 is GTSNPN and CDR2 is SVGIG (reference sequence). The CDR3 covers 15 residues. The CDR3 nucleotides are TGTGCCTGGAGTGTAACAGCTCCTAACACCGGGGAGCTGTTTTTT. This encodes CAWSVTAPNTGELFF.

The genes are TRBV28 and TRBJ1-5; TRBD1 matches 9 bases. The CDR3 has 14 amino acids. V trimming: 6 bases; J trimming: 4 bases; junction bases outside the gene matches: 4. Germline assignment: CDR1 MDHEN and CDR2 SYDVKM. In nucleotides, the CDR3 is TGTGCCAGCAGGCCGGGACAGGGTAATCAGCCCCAGCATTTT. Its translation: CASRPGQGNQPQHF. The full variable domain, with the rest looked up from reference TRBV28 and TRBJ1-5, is DVKVTQSSRYLVKRTGEKVFLECVQDMDHENMFWYRQDPGLGLRLIYFSYDVKMKEKGDIPEGYSVSREKKERFSLILESASTNQTSMYLCASRPGQGNQPQHFGDGTRLSIL.

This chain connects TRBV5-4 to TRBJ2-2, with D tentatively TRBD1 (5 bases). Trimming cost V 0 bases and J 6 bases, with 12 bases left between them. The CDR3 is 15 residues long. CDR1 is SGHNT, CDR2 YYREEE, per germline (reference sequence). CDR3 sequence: CASSLAREGAGELFF. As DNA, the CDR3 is TGTGCCAGCAGCTTGGCCAGGGAAGGGGCCGGGGAGCTGTTTTTT.

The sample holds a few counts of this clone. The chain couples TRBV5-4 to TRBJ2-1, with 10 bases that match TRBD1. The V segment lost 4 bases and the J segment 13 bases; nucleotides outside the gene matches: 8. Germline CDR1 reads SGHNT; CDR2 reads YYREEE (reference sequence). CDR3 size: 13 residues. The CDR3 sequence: CASSAPGQGFQFF. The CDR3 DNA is TGTGCCAGCAGCGCCCCGGGACAGGGGTTCCAGTTCTTC. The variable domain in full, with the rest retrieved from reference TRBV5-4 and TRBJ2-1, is ETGVTQSPTHLIKTRGQQVTLRCSSQSGHNTVSWYQQALGQGPQFIFQYYREEENGRGNFPPRFSGLQFPNYSSELNVNALELDDSALYLCASSAPGQGFQFFGPGTRLTVL.

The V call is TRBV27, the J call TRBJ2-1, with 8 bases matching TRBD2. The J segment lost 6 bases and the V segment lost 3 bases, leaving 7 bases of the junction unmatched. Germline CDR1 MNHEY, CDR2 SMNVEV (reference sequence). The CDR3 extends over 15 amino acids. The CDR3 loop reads CASSLFRGGSNEQFF. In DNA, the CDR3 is TGTGCCAGCAGTTTGTTTCGGGGGGGGAGCAATGAGCAGTTCTTC.

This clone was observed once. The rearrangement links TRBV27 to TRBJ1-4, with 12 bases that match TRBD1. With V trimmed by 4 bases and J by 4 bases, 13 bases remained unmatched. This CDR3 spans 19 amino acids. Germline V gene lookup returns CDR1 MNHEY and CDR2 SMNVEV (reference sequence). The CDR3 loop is CASSSAFRDRGRGNEKLFF. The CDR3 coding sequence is TGTGCCAGCAGTTCTGCGTTCCGGGACAGGGGGCGAGGTAATGAAAAACTGTTTTTT.

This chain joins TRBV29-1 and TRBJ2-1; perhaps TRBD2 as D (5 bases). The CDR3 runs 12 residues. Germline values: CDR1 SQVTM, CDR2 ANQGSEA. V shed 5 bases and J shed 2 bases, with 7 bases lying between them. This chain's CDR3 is CSVSGAYNEQFF. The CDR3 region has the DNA TGCAGCGTTAGCGGAGCCTACAATGAGCAGTTCTTC.

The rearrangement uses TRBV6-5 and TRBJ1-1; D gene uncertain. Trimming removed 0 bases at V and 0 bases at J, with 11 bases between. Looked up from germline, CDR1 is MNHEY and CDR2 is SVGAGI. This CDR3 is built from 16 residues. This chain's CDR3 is CASSYSSSGVNTEAFF. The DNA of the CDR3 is TGTGCCAGCAGTTACTCGAGTAGCGGGGTGAACACTGAAGCTTTCTTT.